The T cell receptor (beta chain) described here comes from a study of T cell changes during pregnancy in multiple sclerosis. This table comes from immunoSEQ multiplex PCR, and its TCRdb copy is limited to in-frame clones, with some not included. The sample carries some 74,000 clones, 92% recorded once. Germline values: CDR1 SGHTA, CDR2 FQGNSA. The CDR3 contains 14 residues. V was trimmed by 4 bases and J by 2 bases, leaving 11 bases between them. Sequencing was performed on peripheral blood, taken after pregnancy. The chain couples TRBV7-2 to TRBJ1-1; D uncertain. The receptor was isolated from a female donor in good health, enrolled as a control in a pregnancy study. The CDR3 loop is CASSSGHHNTEAFF. CDR3 in DNA: TGTGCCAGCAGCTCTGGGCACCACAACACTGAAGCTTTCTTT.